A single sample gave rise to the 27 T cell receptor beta chains below, sequenced in a study of graft-versus-host responses after intestinal transplantation. Profiled with immunoSEQ multiplex PCR; TCRdb holds only in-frame clones, not every one. The profile shows about 97,000 clones, just under 95% of them singletons. These receptors' antigens are unknown. The sequenced sample was unstimulated CD8+ T cells sorted from spleen or lymph node cells, obtained before transplant. The source of these receptors is a human donor who was the organ donor for an intestinal transplant.

V gene TRBV19 combines with J gene TRBJ1-6; possible D gene TRBD1, 6 bases. V was cut by 3 bases and J by 8 bases, with 14 bases left in between. The CDR3 is 15 residues long. Germline assignment: CDR1 LNHDA and CDR2 SQIVND (reference sequence). DNA of the CDR3: TGTGCCAGTAGTATCACAGGGTTTCAGGATTCACCCCTCCACTTT. Protein: CASSITGFQDSPLHF.

The chain employs TRBV25-1 and TRBJ1-5, with 12 bases aligning to TRBD1. CDR1 MGHDK and CDR2 SYGVNS come from the germline V gene. V shed 3 bases, J shed 6 bases, and the junction held 3 bases outside the gene matches. The CDR3 is made up of 15 amino acids. CDR3 coding DNA: TGTGCCAGCAGTGAGGGGACAGGGGGCGTTCAGCCCCAGCATTTT. It translates to CASSEGTGGVQPQHF. Combining the CDR3 with reference TRBV25-1 and TRBJ1-5 gives the whole variable domain EADIYQTPRYLVIGTGKKITLECSQTMGHDKMYWYQQDPGMELHLIHYSYGVNSTEKGDLSSESTVSRIRTEHFPLTLESARPSHTSQYLCASSEGTGGVQPQHFGDGTRLSIL.

The chain is built from TRBV11-2 and TRBJ2-3; possible D gene TRBD2, 6 bases. Trimming pared 1 base from V and 4 bases from J, leaving 12 bases between. Germline lookup yields CDR1 SGHAT and CDR2 FQNNGV. This CDR3 region has 15 residues. The CDR3 nucleotides are TGTGCCAGCAGCTTAGCCCGCGGGACTGCAGATACGCAGTATTTT. Protein product: CASSLARGTADTQYF.

V is TRBV27 and J is TRBJ2-1; 13 positions agree with TRBD2. CDR1 MNHEY and CDR2 SMNVEV come from the germline V gene (reference sequence). The CDR3 extends over 15 amino acids. V lost 6 bases to trimming and J lost 7 bases; unmatched junction nucleotides: 6. CDR3 DNA: TGTGCCAGCAGCGAACTAGCGGGGGGGATAAATGAGCAGTTCTTC. Its protein product is CASSELAGGINEQFF.

The chain joins TRBV9 to TRBJ1-6; tentatively, D is TRBD1 (6 bases). Germline lookup yields CDR1 SGDLS and CDR2 YYNGEE. V gave up 5 bases and J gave up 15 bases, with 18 bases separating them. This CDR3 is 13 amino acids long. This CDR3 reads CASSQDRTEGLHF. CDR3 coding DNA: TGTGCCAGCAGTCAAGACAGGACCGAGGGCCTCCACTTT.

The rearrangement links TRBV12-1 to TRBJ2-7; the D segment call TRBD1 is taken from the table without a DNA check. TRBV12-1 is shown as a pseudogene. This CDR3 contains 16 residues. CDR3 protein: CASSAQGSPAVDEQYF. The CDR3 DNA reads TGTGCCAGCAGCGCCCAGGGATCTCCAGCAGTGGACGAGCAGTACTTC.

CDR3 in amino acids: CASSLWGQGRELFF. CDR3 sequence (DNA): TGTGCCAGCAGTTTATGGGGCCAGGGCCGGGAGCTGTTTTTT. The chain has TRBV28 and TRBJ2-2; perhaps TRBD1 as D (5 bases). The CDR3 runs to 14 residues. Trimming removed 0 bases from V and 9 bases from J, with 11 bases in between. Germline V gives CDR1 MDHEN, CDR2 SYDVKM.

This chain joins TRBV6-1 and TRBJ1-5, with TRBD1 identical over 9 bases. Germline V gives CDR1 MNHNS, CDR2 SASEGT. This CDR3 comprises 15 residues. Trimming took 6 bases from V and 4 from J; bases not matched to a gene: 7. The CDR3 spells CASSGTGMANQPQHF. CDR3 bases: TGTGCCAGCAGCGGGACAGGGATGGCGAATCAGCCCCAGCATTTT.

The chain combines TRBV28 with TRBJ2-5, with TRBD1 matching 10 bases. Germline trimming cut 3 bases from V and 4 bases from J; bases unmatched to any gene: 8. Germline V lookup: CDR1 MDHEN, CDR2 SYDVKM. The CDR3 contains 16 residues. CDR3 in DNA: TGTGCCAGCAGTTTCCTGGCCGACAGGGGGCGAGAGACCCAGTACTTC. It specifies CASSFLADRGRETQYF.

The chain employs TRBV9 and TRBJ2-7; 11 bases map to TRBD1. This CDR3 has 13 residues. Looked up from germline, CDR1 is SGDLS and CDR2 is YYNGEE. J was trimmed by 7 bases and V by 4 bases; bases with no gene match: 4. Written as DNA, the CDR3 is TGTGCCAGCAGCCCCGGGACAGGGGGGGAGCAGTACTTC. Translation: CASSPGTGGEQYF.

This clone occurred once. V and J are TRBV19 and TRBJ2-1, with 10 bases that match TRBD2. The ends lost 1 base at V and 4 bases at J; junction bases unmatched: 7. This CDR3 comprises 17 residues. CDR1 and CDR2 (germline): LNHDA, SQIVND (reference sequence). The CDR3 is CASSIGLAGAFYNEQFF. The CDR3 DNA follows: TGTGCCAGTAGTATAGGCCTAGCGGGAGCCTTTTACAATGAGCAGTTCTTC.

The chain has TRBV11-2 and TRBJ2-5, with D maybe TRBD2 (7 bases). The germline CDR1 and CDR2 sequences are SGHAT and FQNNGV. The CDR3 has 15 amino acids. V shed 1 base and J shed 4 bases, with 13 bases lying between them. The chain's CDR3 is CASSLGGGPPETQYF. In DNA form, the CDR3 reads TGTGCCAGCAGCTTAGGGGGGGGCCCGCCAGAGACCCAGTACTTC.

The chain links TRBV5-1 to TRBJ2-7; 7 bases are shared with TRBD2. Germline trimming cut 1 base from V and 3 bases from J; bases unmatched to any gene: 4. The CDR3 loop spans 14 amino acids. Germline assignment: CDR1 SGHRS and CDR2 YFSETQ. As DNA, the CDR3 is TGCGCCAGCAGCTTGATTGGCGGGGGCTACGAGCAGTACTTC. Translation gives CASSLIGGGYEQYF.

This chain links TRBV6-1 with TRBJ1-1; 7 bases fit TRBD1. Germline values: CDR1 MNHNS, CDR2 SASEGT. The trim removed 8 bases at V and 1 base at J, leaving 10 bases unmatched. This CDR3 has 15 residues. CDR3 nucleotides: TGTGCCAGCCCTCGGACAGGTGAGGAGAACACTGAAGCTTTCTTT. This sequence encodes CASPRTGEENTEAFF.

The gene calls are TRBV10-3 and TRBJ1-1; no definite D call. The CDR3 is made up of 11 amino acids. V was clipped by 0 bases and J by 11 bases, with 7 bases between them. Germline CDR1 and CDR2: ENHRY and SYGVKD. The CDR3 loop is CAISESYEAFF. The CDR3 DNA sequence: TGTGCCATCAGTGAGTCGTATGAGGCTTTCTTT.

The rearrangement joins TRBV10-1 to TRBJ2-1; a weak D match, TRBD1 (5 bases). The V end was cut by 0 bases, the J end by 8 bases, with 11 bases between. Germline lookup yields CDR1 WNHNN and CDR2 SYGVQD (reference sequence). CDR3 length equals 14 residues. CDR3: CASSESKGFDEQFF. The CDR3 bases are TGCGCCAGCAGTGAGTCCAAGGGGTTCGATGAGCAGTTCTTC.

The count of this clone is one. This chain connects TRBV30 to TRBJ2-2, with 10 bases identical to TRBD2. CDR1 and CDR2 (germline): GTSNPN, SVGIG (reference sequence). The length of the CDR3 is 14 residues. The junction had 3 bases not matched to a gene; V was cut back by 4 bases and J by 4 bases. The CDR3 here is CAWTSGGFTGELFF. DNA of the CDR3: TGTGCCTGGACTAGCGGGGGTTTCACCGGGGAGCTGTTTTTT.

The chain joins TRBV5-1 to TRBJ2-3; the match to TRBD2 covers 12 bases. The V gene's germline CDR1 is SGHRS and CDR2 YFSETQ. V was clipped by 4 bases and J by 4 bases; unmatched bases: 4. This CDR3 has 15 amino acids. The CDR3, as DNA: TGCGCCAGCAGCCTAGCGGGGGGGGTATCAGATACGCAGTATTTT. Residues: CASSLAGGVSDTQYF.

The CDR3 bases are TGTGCCAGCAGCCGACGCAGGGTAAATGAAAAACTGTTTTTT. Translating it yields CASSRRRVNEKLFF. The rearrangement links TRBV7-9 to TRBJ1-4; perhaps TRBD1 as D (5 bases). CDR1 is SEHNR, CDR2 FQNEAQ, per germline (reference sequence). Trimming pared 5 bases from V and 5 bases from J, leaving 12 bases between. There are 14 residues in the CDR3.

This chain links TRBV9 with TRBJ2-2; 7 nucleotides line up with TRBD2. The CDR3 is 16 residues long. V shed 4 bases, J shed 0 bases, and the junction held 6 bases outside the gene matches. Germline CDR1 SGDLS, CDR2 YYNGEE. Here the CDR3 reads CASSSRGVPNTGELFF. The CDR3 nucleotides are TGTGCCAGCAGCTCCCGGGGGGTGCCGAACACCGGGGAGCTGTTTTTT.

The chain has TRBV2 and TRBJ2-5; the match to TRBD2 covers 11 bases. The trim removed 4 bases at V and 9 bases at J, leaving 10 bases unmatched. Germline V gives CDR1 SNHLY, CDR2 FYNNEI. This CDR3 comprises 15 residues. CDR3 residues: CASSGLAGSLSAQYF. The CDR3 DNA sequence: TGTGCCAGCAGTGGACTAGCGGGGTCATTGTCGGCCCAGTACTTC. Full variable domain (rest looked up from reference TRBV2 and TRBJ2-5): EPEVTQTPSHQVTQMGQEVILRCVPISNHLYFYWYRQILGQKVEFLVSFYNNEISEKSEIFDDQFSVERPDGSNFTLKIRSTKLEDSAMYFCASSGLAGSLSAQYFGPGTRLLVL.

The rearrangement joins TRBV12-5 to TRBJ1-4, with D perhaps matching TRBD1 (6 bases). Germline CDR1 is LGHNT and CDR2 is FRNRAP. The CDR3 is 17 residues long. Trimming removed 1 base from V and 4 bases from J, with 16 bases in between. The CDR3 DNA follows: TGTGCTAGTGGTTTGGCCCGGCGGGGGGCGAGTAATGAAAAACTGTTTTTT. Translation: CASGLARRGASNEKLFF.

This chain uses TRBV11-3 with TRBJ2-3; TRBD2 matches 10 bases. This CDR3 contains 17 residues. Unmatched junction bases numbered 6, after V lost 3 bases and J lost 0 bases. The germline CDR1 and CDR2 sequences are SGHNT and YENEEA. In nucleotides, the CDR3 is TGTGCCAGCAGCTTTAGCGGGGGGTTCCCCAGCACAGATACGCAGTATTTT. Its translation: CASSFSGGFPSTDTQYF.

This chain connects TRBV5-1 to TRBJ2-7; 12 bases map to TRBD2. Germline CDR1 reads SGHRS; CDR2 reads YFSETQ. With 0 bases clipped from V and 2 bases from J, the junction kept 9 bases outside the gene matches. CDR3 length: 18 residues. CDR3 loop: CASSLELLAGGRAYEQYF. In DNA form, the CDR3 reads TGCGCCAGCAGCTTGGAACTCCTAGCGGGAGGGCGGGCCTACGAGCAGTACTTC.

The V call is TRBV5-1, the J call TRBJ2-5, with D possibly TRBD2 on 5 matching bases. Germline-derived CDR1 and CDR2 are SGHRS and YFSETQ. Trimming shortened V by 3 bases and J by 5 bases, and 14 bases separated the two germline ends. The CDR3 is 14 residues long. The CDR3 loop is CASSSYTRRETQYF. The CDR3 DNA reads TGCGCCAGCAGCTCCTATACTAGAAGGGAGACCCAGTACTTC.

V gene TRBV30 combines with J gene TRBJ2-4; D call uncertain. CDR3 size: 15 residues. V was cut by 5 bases and J by 0 bases, with 14 bases left in between. Germline V gene lookup returns CDR1 GTSNPN and CDR2 SVGIG (reference sequence). CDR3 amino acids: CAWSVGVLAKNIQYF. In DNA form, the CDR3 reads TGTGCCTGGTCGGTAGGAGTTCTAGCCAAAAACATTCAGTACTTC.

The chain carries TRBV27 and TRBJ2-1; D unresolved. Between the trimmed V and J ends, which lost 5 bases and 7 bases, there was a span of 9 bases. Looked up from germline, CDR1 is MNHEY and CDR2 is SMNVEV (reference sequence). The CDR3 has 12 amino acids. In nucleotides, the CDR3 is TGTGCCAGCAGTGCAAACTGGAATGAGCAGTTCTTC. Amino acids: CASSANWNEQFF.